This T cell receptor beta chain stems from a study of shared T cell receptors in the human thymus. Libraries were prepared by immunoSEQ multiplex PCR; TCRdb keeps only in-frame clonotypes and omits some of them. Among some 700,000 clones listed, 88% were seen once. The CDR3 has 13 amino acids. These data also formed part of another study, on human thymus T cells.

The source of this sequence is a boy under three years old with a congenital heart defect. Input material: thymocytes. The genes are TRBV21-1 and TRBJ2-7; the listed D gene, TRBD2, was not tested against the DNA. TRBV21-1 is a recognized pseudogene. The CDR3 coding sequence is TGTGCCAGCAGCAAAGAACTGGGAGGTGGTGGGTACTTC. Protein product: CASSKELGGGGYF.